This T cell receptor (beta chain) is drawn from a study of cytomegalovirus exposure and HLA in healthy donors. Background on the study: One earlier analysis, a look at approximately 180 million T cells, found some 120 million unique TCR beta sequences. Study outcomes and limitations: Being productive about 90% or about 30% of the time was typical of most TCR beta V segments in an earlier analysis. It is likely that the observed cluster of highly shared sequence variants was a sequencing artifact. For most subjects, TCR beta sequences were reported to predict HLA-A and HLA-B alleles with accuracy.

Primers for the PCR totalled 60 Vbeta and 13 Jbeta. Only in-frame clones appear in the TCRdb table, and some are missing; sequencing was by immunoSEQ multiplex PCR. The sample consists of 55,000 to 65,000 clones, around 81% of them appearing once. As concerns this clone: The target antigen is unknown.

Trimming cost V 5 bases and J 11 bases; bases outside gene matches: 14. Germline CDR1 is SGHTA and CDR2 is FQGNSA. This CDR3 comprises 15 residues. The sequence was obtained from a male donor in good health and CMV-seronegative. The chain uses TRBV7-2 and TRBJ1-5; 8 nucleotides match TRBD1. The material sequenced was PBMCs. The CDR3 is CASSTTGSSTGAQHF. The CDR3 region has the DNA TGTGCCAGCAGCACAACAGGGTCATCGACAGGGGCCCAGCATTTT.